This T cell receptor (beta chain) was recovered during a study of breast tumors, draining lymph nodes, adjacent tissues (TCRdb year 2016). General notes on the study: In breast cancer patients, the study compared the TCR beta repertoires of tumor, adjacent nontumor tissue and axillary lymph nodes. In human breast cancer, the study set out to assess how tumor, surrounding tissue and draining lymph node repertoires relate to one another and whether T cells might be exchanged between them. Study-wide findings and limitations: Tumor and nontumor tissue repertoires were significantly more similar in luminal-like than in basal-like breast cancer. Tumors showed preferential V and J gene usage, and their T-cell repertoire diversity fell below that of lymph nodes yet above that of nontumor tissue. The conclusion that tumor T cells originate in lymph nodes was presented as consistent with a hypothesis rather than as directly demonstrated. The data were considered consistent with the idea that most tumor T cells come from the lymph node and then expand in tumor tissue.

Comments on this clonotype: This clone's antigen is unknown. No much larger clone exists at a distance of one base, and base qualities are not known.

Sequencing took place on an Illumina HiSeq 2000. Multiplex PCR amplification was used to build the TCR beta chain libraries. High-throughput sequencing was used to analyze the amplified TCR beta chain products. Through fastp at Q25 and MiXCR, TCRdb rebuilt clones from the public reads, retaining in-frame beta chains. Rows with one shared CDR3 protein collapse into an entry with the most common genes and DNA. The sample includes 150,000 to 250,000 distinct CDR3 sequences, with around a third observed a single time. The ten largest make up roughly 4% of the sample. Taken from the germline V gene (reference sequence), the CDR1 and CDR2 loops are SEHNR and FQNEAQ. V lost 5 bases and J lost 8 bases; the stretch between them is 14 bases long. The CDR3 starts with the cysteine, ends with the phenylalanine, and has 13 residues. Only the CDR3 DNA stays, 39 bases, in frame from base 1. Lymph node samples were obtained from the axillary draining lymph nodes of breast cancer patients.

Recombination linked TRBV7-9 to TRBJ2-3; TRBD2 is a possible D gene, resting on 6 matching bases. Material for sequencing was axillary lymph node tissue. The receptor's source is a female donor with breast cancer. Some clones in this sample may be carry-over from other donors' samples. The nucleotide sequence reads TGTGCCAGCAGCCTTGGGGAGGCAGGTACGCAGTATTTT. This yields the protein CASSLGEAGTQYF.